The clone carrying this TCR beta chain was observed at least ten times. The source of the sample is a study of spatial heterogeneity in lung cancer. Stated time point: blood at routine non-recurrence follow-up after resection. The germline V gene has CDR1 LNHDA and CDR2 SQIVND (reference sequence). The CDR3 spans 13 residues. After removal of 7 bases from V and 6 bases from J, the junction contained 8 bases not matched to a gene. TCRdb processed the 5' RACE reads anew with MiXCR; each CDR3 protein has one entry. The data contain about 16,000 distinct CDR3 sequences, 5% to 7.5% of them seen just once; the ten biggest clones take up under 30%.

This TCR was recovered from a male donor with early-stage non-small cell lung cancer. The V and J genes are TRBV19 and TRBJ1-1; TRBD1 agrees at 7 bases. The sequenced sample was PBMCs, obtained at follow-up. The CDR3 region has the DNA TGTGCCAGTACCTCGACAGGGCACGCTGAAGCTTTCTTT. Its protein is CASTSTGHAEAFF.